One sample yielded the 9 T cell receptor beta chains listed below, sequenced in a study of Ad26.COV2.S vaccination and SARS-CoV-2 variants. Described treatment: 15 to 20 received Ad26.COV2.S at low or high dose, single or two shots; five or six received placebo; per-sample allocation not given. The study sampled participants on day 63 after the first vaccine or placebo injection. TCRdb's copy holds only in-frame clones and misses some; the assay was immunoSEQ multiplex PCR. This sample has hundreds of thousands of clones, with roughly 90% found just once. The sample in question was peripheral blood, obtained in a trial of Ad26.COV2.S vaccine versus placebo. The receptor source for this set is a person aged 18 to 65 who received the Ad26.COV2.S COVID-19 vaccine or a placebo.

This clone was detected only once. V is TRBV9 and J is TRBJ2-5, with a possible D match to TRBD2 (5 bases). Per germline, CDR1 SGDLS and CDR2 YYNGEE. With 0 bases removed from V and 1 base from J, the gap between germline ends came to 10 bases. This CDR3 is 15 amino acids long. The CDR3: CASSVVPSFQETQYF. In DNA form, the CDR3 reads TGTGCCAGCAGCGTAGTCCCTAGCTTCCAAGAGACCCAGTACTTC.

The chain carries TRBV6-5 and TRBJ1-6; unclear D gene. V was trimmed by 2 bases and J by 8 bases, leaving 7 bases between them. Germline V CDR1 and CDR2: MNHEY, SVGAGI. CDR3 length: 13 residues. CDR3 loop: CASSYRPYSPLHF. For the CDR3, the DNA is TGTGCCAGCAGTTACAGACCCTATTCACCCCTCCACTTT.

V gene TRBV5-1 combines with J gene TRBJ2-7, with TRBD1 matching 7 bases. CDR1 and CDR2 (germline): SGHRS, YFSETQ. The V gene end was trimmed by 4 bases and the J gene end by 3 bases; junction bases not matched to a gene: 7. The CDR3 is 14 amino acids. The CDR3 region is CASSQGDTNYEQYF. In nucleotides, the CDR3 is TGCGCCAGCAGCCAGGGGGACACGAACTACGAGCAGTACTTC.

The V call is TRBV6-6, the J call TRBJ2-1; TRBD2 aligns across 9 bases. CDR1 and CDR2 (germline): MNHNY, SVGAGI (reference sequence). With 0 bases clipped from V and 7 bases from J, the junction kept 7 bases outside the gene matches. This CDR3 has 16 amino acids. CDR3 amino acids: CASSYSPSGEGNEQFF. CDR3 nucleotides: TGTGCCAGCAGTTACTCCCCTAGCGGGGAAGGAAATGAGCAGTTCTTC.

V is TRBV11-3 and J is TRBJ2-3; no clear D gene. V dropped 1 base and J dropped 0 bases, with 5 bases sitting between them. CDR1 SGHNT and CDR2 YENEEA come from the germline V gene. The CDR3 sequence is 14 residues long. Here the CDR3 reads CASSLGGSTDTQYF. For the CDR3, the DNA is TGTGCCAGCAGCTTAGGAGGTAGCACAGATACGCAGTATTTT.

This clone has more than one count but fewer than ten. The V and J genes are TRBV2 and TRBJ1-5; D not resolved. Germline V gene sequence: CDR1 SNHLY, CDR2 FYNNEI. The CDR3 has 13 residues. V was cut by 4 bases and J by 6 bases, with 10 bases left in between. CDR3 protein: CASSVGLGQPQHF. CDR3 DNA: TGTGCCAGCAGTGTGGGTTTGGGTCAGCCCCAGCATTTT.

The chain employs TRBV29-1 and TRBJ2-5, with D perhaps TRBD1 (5 bases). V lost 6 bases to trimming and J lost 4 bases, with 12 bases between them. CDR3 length: 12 amino acids. Germline lookup yields CDR1 SQVTM and CDR2 ANQGSEA. The CDR3: CSVTGLSETQYF. Written as DNA, the CDR3 is TGCAGCGTAACAGGTCTTTCAGAGACCCAGTACTTC.

V gene TRBV10-2 combines with J gene TRBJ2-7; 7 bases line up with TRBD2. Germline CDR1 is WSHSY and CDR2 is SAAADI. The CDR3 length is 16 residues. V lost 7 bases to trimming and J lost 4 bases; unmatched junction nucleotides: 16. Here the CDR3 DNA reads TGCGCCAGCACTCTGACTAGGGCTAGCGGTGTTTACGAGCAGTACTTC. Protein sequence: CASTLTRASGVYEQYF.

V and J are TRBV11-2 and TRBJ1-4; D not resolved. V was trimmed by 2 bases and J by 4 bases, leaving 14 bases between them. The CDR3 is 16 residues long. CDR1 and CDR2 (germline): SGHAT, FQNNGV. The CDR3 region has the DNA TGTGCCAGCAGCTTAATGGTAGGGCTGGGTAATGAAAAACTGTTTTTT. This sequence encodes CASSLMVGLGNEKLFF.